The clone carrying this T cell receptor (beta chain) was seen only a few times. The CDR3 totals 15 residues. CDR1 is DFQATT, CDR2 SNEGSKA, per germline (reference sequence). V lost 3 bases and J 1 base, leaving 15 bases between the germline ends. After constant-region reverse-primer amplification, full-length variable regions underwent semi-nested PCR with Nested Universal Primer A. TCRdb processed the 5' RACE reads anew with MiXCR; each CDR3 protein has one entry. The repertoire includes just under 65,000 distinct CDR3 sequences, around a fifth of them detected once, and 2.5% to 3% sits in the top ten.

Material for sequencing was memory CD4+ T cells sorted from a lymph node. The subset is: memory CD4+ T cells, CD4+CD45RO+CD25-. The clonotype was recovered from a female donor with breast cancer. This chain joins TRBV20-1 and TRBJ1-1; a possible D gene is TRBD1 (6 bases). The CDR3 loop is CSASRTEPPNTEAFF. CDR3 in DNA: TGCAGTGCTAGTCGGACAGAACCCCCGAACACTGAAGCTTTCTTT.